A single sample is the source of the 12 T cell receptor beta chains below, sequenced in a study of blood T cell repertoires in COVID-19. Method: immunoSEQ multiplex PCR; TCRdb's copy keeps in-frame clones and lacks some. The sample shows over 200,000 clones, about 89% of them seen only once. The sequenced sample consisted of peripheral blood. These receptors came from a middle-aged woman with acute or convalescent COVID-19.

This chain links TRBV2 with TRBJ1-1; D possibly corresponds to TRBD1 (5 bases). Germline lookup yields CDR1 SNHLY and CDR2 FYNNEI. Trimming took 4 bases from V and 5 from J, leaving 11 bases between them. CDR3 length equals 13 residues. CDR3 sequence: CASSVLEGTEAFF. The CDR3 region has the DNA TGTGCCAGCAGTGTACTGGAGGGGACTGAAGCTTTCTTT.

This rearrangement joins TRBV5-6 to TRBJ1-5, with 10 bases lining up with TRBD1. J gave up 2 bases and V 4 bases, and 6 bases lay outside the gene matches. Germline V gene lookup returns CDR1 SGHDT and CDR2 YYEEEE. The CDR3 has 16 residues. The DNA for the CDR3 is TGTGCCAGCAGCGATACCGGGACAGGGGGCAATCAGCCCCAGCATTTT. It yields the protein CASSDTGTGGNQPQHF.

This clone was counted a single time. The sample holds other DNA sequences that translate to the same CDR3. The chain employs TRBV15 and TRBJ1-1; D perhaps matches TRBD1 (5 bases). The V end was cut by 1 base, the J end by 8 bases, with 17 bases between. The CDR3 contains 15 residues. CDR1 is LNHNV, CDR2 YYDKDF, per germline (reference sequence). The CDR3 sequence: CATSRGGAGNEEAFF. The DNA for the CDR3 is TGTGCCACCAGCAGAGGCGGGGCAGGGAATGAGGAAGCTTTCTTT.

The chain employs TRBV7-2 and TRBJ2-7; 11 nucleotides align to TRBD2. Germline CDR1 reads SGHTA; CDR2 reads FQGNSA. The trim removed 3 bases at V and 5 bases at J, leaving 3 bases unmatched. The length of the CDR3 is 14 residues. Written as DNA, the CDR3 is TGTGCCAGCAGCTTTAGCGGGGGGGCAGACGAGCAGTACGTC. It yields the protein CASSFSGGADEQYV.

V is TRBV7-2 and J is TRBJ2-3; 10 bases are a match to TRBD2. The CDR3 is 17 amino acids. V shed 5 bases, J shed 4 bases, and the junction held 12 bases outside the gene matches. CDR1 is SGHTA and CDR2 is FQGNSA in the germline V gene. CDR3 loop: CASSHPPGTSEADTQYF. CDR3 sequence (DNA): TGTGCCAGCAGCCACCCTCCCGGGACTAGCGAGGCAGATACGCAGTATTTT.

This sequence joins TRBV5-1 and TRBJ2-2; D gene ambiguous. Looked up from germline, CDR1 is SGHRS and CDR2 is YFSETQ. The CDR3 is 13 amino acids. V was trimmed by 1 base and J by 4 bases, leaving 5 bases between them. CDR3 sequence (DNA): TGCGCCAGCAGCTTGTACGGCACCGGGGAGCTGTTTTTT. Its translation is CASSLYGTGELFF. Supplemented by reference TRBV5-1 and TRBJ2-2, the full variable domain reads KAGVTQTPRYLIKTRGQQVTLSCSPISGHRSVSWYQQTPGQGLQFLFEYFSETQRNKGNFPGRFSGRQFSNSRSEMNVSTLELGDSALYLCASSLYGTGELFFGEGSRLTVL.

The chain links TRBV10-3 to TRBJ1-1; 9 bases fit TRBD1. CDR1 and CDR2 from the germline V gene are ENHRY and SYGVKD. Losses at the gene ends were 4 bases for V and 13 bases for J; bases not matched to a gene: 10. The CDR3 sequence is 13 residues long. CDR3: CAISGTGDATGFF. DNA for the CDR3: TGTGCCATCAGTGGGACAGGGGACGCCACGGGTTTCTTT.

This chain links TRBV7-3 with TRBJ2-1, with 8 bases identical to TRBD2. After removal of 1 base from V and 0 bases from J, the junction contained 5 bases not matched to a gene. This CDR3 has 17 residues. Germline V gene lookup returns CDR1 SGHTA and CDR2 FQGTGA. CDR3 sequence (DNA): TGTGCCAGCAGCTTAATCGGCGGGGGGACCTCCTACAATGAGCAGTTCTTC. This translates into CASSLIGGGTSYNEQFF.

The V gene is TRBV24-1, the J gene TRBJ2-1, with 11 bases that match TRBD1. This CDR3 has 18 amino acids. Germline V gives CDR1 KGHDR, CDR2 SFDVKD. J was trimmed by 6 bases and V by 4 bases; bases with no gene match: 13. DNA of the CDR3: TGTGCCACCAGTGACCAGGACAGGGGGCAAAGGGGAGGCAATGAGCAGTTCTTC. It specifies CATSDQDRGQRGGNEQFF.

The chain uses TRBV28 and TRBJ1-1, with D tentatively TRBD1 (6 bases). Trimming removed 7 bases at V and 5 bases at J, with 17 bases between. The V gene's germline CDR1 is MDHEN and CDR2 SYDVKM. The CDR3 length is 14 residues. The CDR3 coding sequence is TGTGCCAGCACGGGACACCCAGTGATAACTGAAGCTTTCTTT. This codes for CASTGHPVITEAFF.

The V and J genes are TRBV21-1 and TRBJ1-2. TRBV21-1 is an annotated pseudogene. The CDR3 consists of 17 residues. CDR3 amino acids: CASSKQGGTGAEYGYTF. The DNA for the CDR3 is TGTGCCAGCAGCAAACAAGGAGGGACGGGCGCCGAGTATGGCTACACCTTC.

V and J are TRBV4-1 and TRBJ2-3; 10 positions match TRBD2. J gave up 5 bases and V 2 bases, and 10 bases lay outside the gene matches. This CDR3 has 17 amino acids. CDR1 and CDR2 from the germline V gene are MGHRA and YSYEKL. CDR3 nucleotide sequence: TGCGCCAGCAGCCAATCTAGCGGGGGATTCCTCGTAGATACGCAGTATTTT. As protein: CASSQSSGGFLVDTQYF.